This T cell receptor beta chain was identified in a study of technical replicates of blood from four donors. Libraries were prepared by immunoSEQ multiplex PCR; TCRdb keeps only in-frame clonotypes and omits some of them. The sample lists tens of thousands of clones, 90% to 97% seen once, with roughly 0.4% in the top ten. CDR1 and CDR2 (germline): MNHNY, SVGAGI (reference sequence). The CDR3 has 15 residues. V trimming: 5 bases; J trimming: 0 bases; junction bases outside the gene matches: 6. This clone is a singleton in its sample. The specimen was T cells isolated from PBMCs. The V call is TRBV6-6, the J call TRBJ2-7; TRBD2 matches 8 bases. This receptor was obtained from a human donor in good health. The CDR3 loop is CASSPGTRRSYEQYF. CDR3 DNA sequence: TGTGCCAGCAGTCCTGGGACTAGACGCTCCTACGAGCAGTACTTC.